This T cell receptor beta chain was identified in a study of T cells in Graves' hyperthyroidism and ophthalmopathy. Study at large: Peripheral blood was acquired at first diagnosis, ahead of any therapy whatsoever.

Amplified TCR beta CDR3 regions came from RNA transcripts. The HTBI primer set served for first-round RT-PCR of the TCR CDR3. MiXCR was run by TCRdb on the multiplex PCR reads, yielding one entry per CDR3 protein. The table has around 340,000 distinct CDR3 sequences, 21% seen once; the top ten hold 50%. In its sample, this clonotype was seen many times. Trimming took off 1 base at V and 5 bases at J, with 10 bases between the two ends. The CDR3 has 14 amino acids. The germline V gene has CDR1 SGHVS and CDR2 FNYEAQ. PBMCs were derived from around 10 ml fresh peripheral blood. The J gene is TRBJ2-3, the V gene TRBV7-6; D unresolved. The sequencing input was blood. The receptor comes from a woman aged 45-59 years with Graves' hyperthyroidism. The CDR3 bases are TGTGCCAGCAGCTTAGAGACGAAGCTAGATACGCAGTATTTT. It specifies CASSLETKLDTQYF.